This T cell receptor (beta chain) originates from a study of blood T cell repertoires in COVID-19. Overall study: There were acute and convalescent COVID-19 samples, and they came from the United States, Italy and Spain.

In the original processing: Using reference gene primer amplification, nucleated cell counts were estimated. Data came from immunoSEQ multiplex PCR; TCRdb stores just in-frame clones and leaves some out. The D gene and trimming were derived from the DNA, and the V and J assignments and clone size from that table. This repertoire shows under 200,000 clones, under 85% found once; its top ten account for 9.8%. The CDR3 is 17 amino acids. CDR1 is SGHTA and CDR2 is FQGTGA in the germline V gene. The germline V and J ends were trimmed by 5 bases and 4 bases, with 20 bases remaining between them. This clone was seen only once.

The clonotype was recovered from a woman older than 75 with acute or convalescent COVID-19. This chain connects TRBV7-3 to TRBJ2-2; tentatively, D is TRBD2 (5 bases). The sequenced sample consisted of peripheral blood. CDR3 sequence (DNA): TGTGCCAGCAGCCCGCTAGTAGATCCACGGGGCACCGGGGAGCTGTTTTTT. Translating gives CASSPLVDPRGTGELFF.